The clone carrying this TCR beta chain has ten or more counts. Antigen unknown. This entry belongs to a study of identical twins. TCRdb analysed the 5' RACE reads with MiXCR anew, one entry per CDR3 protein. The sample carries around 670,000 distinct CDR3 sequences, roughly 6% recorded once. The junction had 7 bases not matched to a gene; V was cut back by 10 bases and J by 2 bases. The CDR3 has 15 amino acids. With no exceptions, donors were healthy Caucasians. Findings and caveats of the study: Cross-sectional statistical analysis, not tracking of the same donors, underpinned the conclusions.

Material for sequencing was naive T cells sorted from blood. The TCR was taken from a man in his late teens or twenties in good health. V is TRBV12-3 or TRBV12-4 and J is TRBJ2-2; 10 nucleotides agree with TRBD2. The CDR3 protein is CATTSSGGNTGELFF. Here the CDR3 DNA reads TGTGCCACTACCTCTAGCGGGGGTAACACCGGGGAGCTGTTTTTT.